Listed below are T cell receptor beta chains from one sample, sequenced in a study of tumor-infiltrating lymphocytes in localized non-small cell lung cancer. Using immunoSEQ multiplex PCR, the repertoire was profiled, and TCRdb retains in-frame clones only, with some absent. The sample contains some 5,900 clones, 76% of which appear only once. The sequenced material came from lung tumor tissue. The receptors come from a human donor with non-small cell lung cancer. Each CDR3 is given with its conserved first and last residue. A D gene is named only where the DNA matches it firmly. The size entry is marked missing in some rows and otherwise reads once, few, many or a size class.

V: TRBV27; D: TRBD1; size: .; J: TRBJ2-3; DNA: TGTGCCAGCAGTTCACAGGGGGCGCGGACAGATACGCAGTATTTT; CDR3: CASSSQGARTDTQYF
V: TRBV10-1; D: .; size: .; J: TRBJ2-6; DNA: TGCGCCAGCAGTCGTTGTCAAGATCGCACAAGTCGGGCCAACGTCCTGACTTTC; CDR3: CASSRCQDRTSRANVLTF
V: TRBV30; D: .; size: .; J: TRBJ1-1; DNA: TGTGCCTGGAGTGTACTAGGGATGGATGAAGCTTTCTTT; CDR3: CAWSVLGMDEAFF
V: TRBV28; D: .; size: .; J: TRBJ2-7; DNA: TGTGCCAGCAGGAGAGGGCAGGCCCCGTCCTACGAGCAGTACTTC; CDR3: CASRRGQAPSYEQYF
V: TRBV7-7; D: TRBD1; size: once; J: TRBJ2-7; DNA: TGTGCTAGCAGCCCGAACAGGGGACGAAGCTCCTACGAGCAGTACTTC; CDR3: CASSPNRGRSSYEQYF
V: TRBV5-1; D: TRBD2; size: .; J: TRBJ2-3; DNA: TGCGCCAGCCTAGCGGGAGGGCCGATTGCAGATACGCAGTATTTT; CDR3: CASLAGGPIADTQYF
V: TRBV6-5; D: .; size: .; J: TRBJ1-4; DNA: TGTGCCAGCAGTTACGGGGCAACTAATGAAAAACTGTTTTTT; CDR3: CASSYGATNEKLFF
V: TRBV5-6; D: TRBD1; size: .; J: TRBJ2-4; DNA: TGTGCCAGCAGCTACTGGACAGGGGTGGCCAAAAACATTCAGTACTTC; CDR3: CASSYWTGVAKNIQYF
V: TRBV30; D: TRBD1; size: few; J: TRBJ1-1; DNA: TGTGCCTGGAGTGTACAGGGGGCCTCCGACACTGAAGCTTTCTTT; CDR3: CAWSVQGASDTEAFF
V: TRBV9; D: TRBD2; size: .; J: TRBJ2-7; DNA: TGTGCCAGCAGCGCAGGGACTAGCGGGGCCTACGAGCAGTACTTC; CDR3: CASSAGTSGAYEQYF
V: TRBV5-6; D: TRBD1; size: .; J: TRBJ1-2; DNA: TGTGCCAGCAGCTCGGGACAGTCCTATGGCTACACCTTC; CDR3: CASSSGQSYGYTF
V: TRBV6-5; D: .; size: .; J: TRBJ2-1; DNA: TGTGCCAGCAGTCCCGACGCCTCATACAATGAGCAGTTCTTC; CDR3: CASSPDASYNEQFF
V: TRBV6-5; D: .; size: few; J: TRBJ2-7; DNA: TGTGCCAGCAGTTACTCTGGACAAATTACGGAGGAGCAGTACTTC; CDR3: CASSYSGQITEEQYF
V: TRBV5-1; D: TRBD2; size: .; J: TRBJ2-2; DNA: TGCGCCAGCAGCTTGGAGCTAGCGGGAGTTGGGGAGCTGTTTTTT; CDR3: CASSLELAGVGELFF
V: TRBV10-3; D: TRBD1; size: few; J: TRBJ1-1; DNA: TGTGCCACTGCGACAGGGCAGGTAGATGCTGAAGCTTTCTTT; CDR3: CATATGQVDAEAFF
V: TRBV10-3; D: .; size: .; J: TRBJ2-2; DNA: TGTGCCATCAGTGATCCCCACAGGACGAACACCGGGGAGCTGTTTTTT; CDR3: CAISDPHRTNTGELFF
V: TRBV14; D: TRBD2; size: .; J: TRBJ2-1; DNA: TGTGCCAGCAGCCCCCCCACTAGCGGGAGATACAATGAGCAGTTCTTC; CDR3: CASSPPTSGRYNEQFF
V: TRBV29-1; D: .; size: .; J: TRBJ2-1; DNA: TGCAGCGTTGTAGGGCAGCGCGATGAGCAGTTCTTC; CDR3: CSVVGQRDEQFF
V: TRBV4-2; D: TRBD2; size: .; J: TRBJ2-7; DNA: TGTGCCAGCAGCCAAGGGATGGCTAGCGGAGACTACGAGCAGTACTTC; CDR3: CASSQGMASGDYEQYF
V: TRBV7-9; D: .; size: large; J: TRBJ1-5; DNA: TGTGCCAGCAGGGACGGGACGGGGGATCAGCCCCAGCATTTT; CDR3: CASRDGTGDQPQHF
V: TRBV11-3; D: .; size: .; J: TRBJ2-7; DNA: TGTGCCAGCAGCCCGGGCCGGACAGCCTCCTACGAGCAGTACTTC; CDR3: CASSPGRTASYEQYF
V: TRBV7-8; D: .; size: few; J: TRBJ1-1; DNA: TGTGCCAGCAGCTTAGGGGCGGGGTGGAACACTGAAGCTTTCTTT; CDR3: CASSLGAGWNTEAFF
V: TRBV29-1; D: .; size: .; J: TRBJ2-2; DNA: TGCAGCGTTGAAGCATTTGCCACCGGGGAGCTGTTTTTT; CDR3: CSVEAFATGELFF
V: TRBV6-6; D: .; size: once; J: TRBJ1-1; DNA: TGTGCCAGCAGTTCCCTGGGGGTCCACACTGAAGCTTTCTTT; CDR3: CASSSLGVHTEAFF
V: TRBV7-2; D: .; size: .; J: TRBJ2-5; DNA: TGTGCCAGCAGCCCCCGGGACCGGGGGCAGACCCAGTACTTC; CDR3: CASSPRDRGQTQYF
V: TRBV19; D: .; size: .; J: TRBJ1-3; DNA: TGTGCCAATAGTCTGGTTTACTTGGAGGTCTCTGGAAACACCATATATTTT; CDR3: CANSLVYLEVSGNTIYF
V: TRBV5-1; D: TRBD2; size: once; J: TRBJ2-7; DNA: TGCGCCAGCAGCTTGGGGTTAGCGGGAGGTTACGAGCAGTACTTC; CDR3: CASSLGLAGGYEQYF
V: TRBV30; D: .; size: .; J: TRBJ1-4; DNA: TGTGCCTGGACCTCGAAGGGGGATTATCATGAAAAACTGTTTTTT; CDR3: CAWTSKGDYHEKLFF
V: TRBV2; D: TRBD1; size: once; J: TRBJ1-4; DNA: TGTGCCAGCAGTGAAACACAGGGGCCCCGGTATGAAAAACTGTTTTTT; CDR3: CASSETQGPRYEKLFF
V: TRBV4-3; D: TRBD1; size: .; J: TRBJ2-3; DNA: TGCGCCAGCAGCCAAGACCTACGCGGACAGGGGAAGACAGATACGCAGTATTTT; CDR3: CASSQDLRGQGKTDTQYF
V: TRBV14; D: .; size: .; J: TRBJ2-2; DNA: TGTGCCAGCAGCCCCACGGGGTTAGGCGGGGAGCTGTTTTTT; CDR3: CASSPTGLGGELFF
V: TRBV4-1; D: .; size: .; J: TRBJ1-4; DNA: TGCGCCAGCAGCCAAGTGTTATCGGACAGCAGAGAAAAACTGTTTTTT; CDR3: CASSQVLSDSREKLFF
V: TRBV19; D: .; size: .; J: TRBJ2-3; DNA: TGTGCCAGTAGTTCTTCGGGTACCACAGATACGCAGTATTTT; CDR3: CASSSSGTTDTQYF
V: TRBV7-3; D: .; size: .; J: TRBJ2-3; DNA: TGTGCCAGCAGCCTAGATAGCGGCCTCCGGGGAGATACGCAGTATTTT; CDR3: CASSLDSGLRGDTQYF
V: TRBV6-1; D: .; size: .; J: TRBJ2-1; DNA: TGTGCCAGCAGTGAAGTGAAGGTTTTGTACAATGAGCAGTTCTTC; CDR3: CASSEVKVLYNEQFF
V: TRBV6-5; D: TRBD1; size: .; J: TRBJ2-7; DNA: TGTGCCAGCTCAGGGGGCGTTCGCTACGAGCAGTACTTC; CDR3: CASSGGVRYEQYF
V: TRBV6-6; D: .; size: .; J: TRBJ1-6; DNA: TGTGCCAGCACCTCTGAGGGATTCTATAATTCACCCCTCCACTTT; CDR3: CASTSEGFYNSPLHF
V: TRBV7-9; D: TRBD1; size: .; J: TRBJ1-3; DNA: TGTGCCAGCAGCCGAACGACAGGGGCAAGCTCTGGAAACACCATATATTTT; CDR3: CASSRTTGASSGNTIYF
V: TRBV30; D: .; size: few; J: TRBJ1-2; DNA: TGTGCCTGGAGTGTGATATCCGGGACGCGATGGGGCTACACCTTC; CDR3: CAWSVISGTRWGYTF
V: TRBV27; D: .; size: .; J: TRBJ1-6; DNA: TGTGCCAGCCGCGGGGCTAGGATTTCACCCCTCCACTTT; CDR3: CASRGARISPLHF
V: TRBV7-3; D: .; size: .; J: TRBJ2-5; DNA: TGTGCCAGCAGCTTATCTAGTAGGGAGACCCAGTACTTC; CDR3: CASSLSSRETQYF
V: TRBV4-1; D: TRBD1; size: .; J: TRBJ1-5; DNA: TGCGCCAGCAGCAAGGGGACAGGGGGAACGAGCAATCAGCCCCAGCATTTT; CDR3: CASSKGTGGTSNQPQHF
V: TRBV11-2; D: .; size: .; J: TRBJ1-5; DNA: TGTGCCAGCAGCTTAGATGGCCGGCCCGGGGAGCCCCAGCATTTT; CDR3: CASSLDGRPGEPQHF
V: TRBV9; D: TRBD2; size: .; J: TRBJ2-3; DNA: TGTGCCAGCAGCGACACGCCGGGGGGGATAGAAGGGCAGTATTTT; CDR3: CASSDTPGGIEGQYF
V: TRBV5-1; D: .; size: .; J: TRBJ2-5; DNA: TGCGCCAGCAGCTTGAGGTCGGGAGTCGGGGAGACCCAGTACTTC; CDR3: CASSLRSGVGETQYF
V: TRBV27; D: .; size: few; J: TRBJ1-1; DNA: TGTGCCAGCAGGAGTTACACTGAAGCTTTCTTT; CDR3: CASRSYTEAFF
V: TRBV9; D: .; size: .; J: TRBJ1-4; DNA: TGTGCCAGCAGCGCCTCAGACAGAGTCAATGAAAAACTGTTTTTT; CDR3: CASSASDRVNEKLFF
V: TRBV5-1; D: .; size: .; J: TRBJ2-7; DNA: TGCGCCAGCAGCCCGGGACCGCCCCTAGGAGAGCAGTACTTC; CDR3: CASSPGPPLGEQYF